The 7 T cell receptor beta chains presented below share a single source sample, sequenced in a study of blood T cells in healthy people across ages. A second PCR, run for about 7 to 11 cycles, used a sample-barcoded 5' primer plus a J-beta primer mix. TCRdb re-analysed the 5' RACE reads in MiXCR, keeping a single row per CDR3 protein. The sample consists of about 1.5 million distinct CDR3 sequences, 35% to 45% of them appearing once. The sample consisted of blood. All receptors come from a young woman in good health.

This chain links TRBV3-1 with TRBJ2-1, with a possible D match to TRBD1 (6 bases). The germline V gene has CDR1 LGHDT and CDR2 YNNKEL (reference sequence). The CDR3 is 11 residues long. Trimming stripped 8 bases from V and 11 bases from J, with 13 bases between. CDR3 residues: CASGSGVKQFF. The CDR3 nucleotides read TGTGCCAGCGGCTCAGGGGTCAAGCAGTTCTTC.

This chain connects TRBV28 to TRBJ1-3; D ambiguous. Germline CDR1 and CDR2: MDHEN and SYDVKM. The V end was cut by 2 bases, the J end by 0 bases, with 8 bases between. CDR3 length: 15 amino acids. The CDR3 bases are TGTGCCAGCAGTTTAACCAGACCCTCTGGAAACACCATATATTTT. Translation: CASSLTRPSGNTIYF.

This rearrangement joins TRBV20-1 to TRBJ2-1, with D possibly being TRBD1 or TRBD2 (5 bases each). The germline V gene encodes CDR1 DFQATT and CDR2 SNEGSKA (reference sequence). The CDR3 extends over 16 amino acids. The ends were cut back, 0 bases at V and 3 bases at J, with 15 bases in the middle. In DNA form, the CDR3 reads TGCAGTGCTAGAGATCTTCGGGGCGCCAACTACAATGAGCAGTTCTTC. Its protein product is CSARDLRGANYNEQFF.

V is TRBV20-1 and J is TRBJ2-3; D is unclear. V dropped 5 bases and J dropped 4 bases, with 13 bases sitting between them. Germline V gives CDR1 DFQATT, CDR2 SNEGSKA (reference sequence). CDR3 length: 13 amino acids. CDR3 residues: CSARNPGSDTQYF. CDR3 DNA sequence: TGCAGTGCTCGTAATCCCGGGTCAGATACGCAGTATTTT.

This clonotype was recorded a few times. The chain joins TRBV25-1 to TRBJ2-1; D is perhaps TRBD2 (6 bases). Per the germline V gene, CDR1 is MGHDK and CDR2 is SYGVNS. The CDR3 is made up of 14 amino acids. Between the trimmed V and J ends, which lost 2 bases and 7 bases, there was a span of 12 bases. The CDR3 DNA reads TGTGCCAGCAGTGAAGGAGGGCCGGGTAATGAGCAGTTCTTC. This encodes CASSEGGPGNEQFF. The variable domain in full, completed from reference TRBV25-1 and TRBJ2-1, reads EADIYQTPRYLVIGTGKKITLECSQTMGHDKMYWYQQDPGMELHLIHYSYGVNSTEKGDLSSESTVSRIRTEHFPLTLESARPSHTSQYLCASSEGGPGNEQFFGPGTRLTVL.

The DNA for the CDR3 is TGTGCCAGCACTGGCGGGAACACCTACGAGCAGTACTTC. Translating gives CASTGGNTYEQYF. The rearrangement links TRBV6-5 to TRBJ2-5; tentative D call: TRBD2 (6 bases). The J call may be faulty, since TRBJ2-7 better matches the DNA end. CDR1 and CDR2 (germline): MNHEY, SVGAGI. The CDR3 loop spans 13 amino acids.

The chain combines TRBV20-1 with TRBJ2-2; TRBD1 is a possible D gene (6 bases). The V end was cut by 1 base, the J end by 0 bases, with 9 bases between. The CDR3 extends over 15 amino acids. The germline V gene has CDR1 DFQATT and CDR2 SNEGSKA (reference sequence). Here the CDR3 reads CSARARQANTGELFF. CDR3 DNA: TGCAGTGCTAGAGCTCGACAGGCGAACACCGGGGAGCTGTTTTTT.